This T cell receptor (beta chain) stems from a study of T-cell reconstitution after alpha-beta-depleted transplantation in children. This clonotype came up many times. Its antigen is as yet unknown. Findings and limits, study-wide: Newly generated T cells supplied most T-cell counts and diversity one year post-transplant.

CDR1 is SGDLS, CDR2 YYNGEE, per germline. The germline V and J ends were trimmed by 1 base and 5 bases, with 12 bases remaining between them. The length of the CDR3 is 14 residues. Using unique molecular identifiers, the investigators prepared the TCRbeta library. TCRdb reprocessed the PCR reads via MiXCR and lists one record per CDR3 protein. This table has over 150,000 distinct CDR3 sequences, approximately 7% appearing once. The chain has TRBV9 and TRBJ1-1; D might be TRBD1 (6 bases). The receptor was derived from a boy aged 2 to 9 with acute lymphoblastic leukemia, due to receive a stem cell transplant. The material sequenced was PBMCs, taken before TCRalphabeta/CD19-depleted stem cell transplant. CDR3 amino acids: CASSVYGGETEAFF. The CDR3 DNA is TGTGCCAGCAGCGTATATGGGGGCGAAACTGAAGCTTTCTTT.